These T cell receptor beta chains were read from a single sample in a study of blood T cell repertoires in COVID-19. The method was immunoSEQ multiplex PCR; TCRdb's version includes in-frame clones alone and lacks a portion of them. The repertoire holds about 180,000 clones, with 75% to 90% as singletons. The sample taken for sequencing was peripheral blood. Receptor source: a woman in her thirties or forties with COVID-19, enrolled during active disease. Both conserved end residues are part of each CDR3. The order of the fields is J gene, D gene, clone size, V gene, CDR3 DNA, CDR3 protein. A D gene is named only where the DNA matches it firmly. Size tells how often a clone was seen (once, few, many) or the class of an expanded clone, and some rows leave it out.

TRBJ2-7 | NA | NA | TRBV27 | TGTGCCAGCAGTTTATCGTTGCAGGGCTACGACGAGCAGTACTTC | CASSLSLQGYDEQYF
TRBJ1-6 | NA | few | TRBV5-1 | TGCGCCAGCAGCCCGGAGCGGGGATTCAACTCACCCCTCCACTTT | CASSPERGFNSPLHF
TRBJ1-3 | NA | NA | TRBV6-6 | TGTGCTGGGGGAGGGTCTGGAAACACCATATATTTT | CAGGGSGNTIYF
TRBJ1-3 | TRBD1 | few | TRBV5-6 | TGTGCCAGCCAGGACAGGGATAATGGAAACACCATATATTTT | CASQDRDNGNTIYF
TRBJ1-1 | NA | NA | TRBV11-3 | TGTGCCAGCAGCCCTAGGTCGGGCACTGAAGCTTTCTTT | CASSPRSGTEAFF
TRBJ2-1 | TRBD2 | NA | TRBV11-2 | TGTGCCAGCAGCCGGACTAGTCCGGACAATGAGCAGTTCTTC | CASSRTSPDNEQFF
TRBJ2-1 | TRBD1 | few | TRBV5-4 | TGTGCCAGCAGCTTCGACAGGGGCGATGAGCAGTTCTTC | CASSFDRGDEQFF
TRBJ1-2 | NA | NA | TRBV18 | TGTGCCAGCTCACCCGGGGGAGGCGGAGACTATGGCTACACCTTC | CASSPGGGGDYGYTF
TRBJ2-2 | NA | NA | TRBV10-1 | TGCGCCAGCAGTGCCCTAGTTGCCGGGGAGCTGTTTTTT | CASSALVAGELFF
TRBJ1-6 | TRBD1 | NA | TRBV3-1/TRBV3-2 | TGTGCCAGCAGCCATGCACAGGGGGCGACTAATAATTCACCCCTCCACTTT | CASSHAQGATNNSPLHF
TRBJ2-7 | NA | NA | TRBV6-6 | TGTGCCACCCGACCTGATGACAGCTACGAGCAGTACTTC | CATRPDDSYEQYF
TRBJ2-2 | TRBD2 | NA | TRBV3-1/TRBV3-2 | TGTGCCAGCAGCCCCTGGATAGCGGGAGGTACCGGGGAGCTGTTTTTT | CASSPWIAGGTGELFF
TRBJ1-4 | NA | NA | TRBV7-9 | TGTGCCAGCAGCCTGACTAATAATGAAAAACTGTTTTTT | CASSLTNNEKLFF
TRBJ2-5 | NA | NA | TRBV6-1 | TGTGCCAGCGGTGACAAGGGGCAGTGGGAGACCCAGTACTTC | CASGDKGQWETQYF
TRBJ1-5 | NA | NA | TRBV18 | TGTGCCAGCTCACCAGGCAGGGGCGACAATCAGCCCCAGCATTTT | CASSPGRGDNQPQHF
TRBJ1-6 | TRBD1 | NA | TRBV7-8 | TGTGCCAGCAGCCGGACAGGGGGAAATTCACCCCTCCACTTT | CASSRTGGNSPLHF
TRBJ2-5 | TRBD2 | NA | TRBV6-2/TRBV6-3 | TGTGCCAGCAGTTCCGGGACTATCCAAGAGACCCAGTACTTC | CASSSGTIQETQYF
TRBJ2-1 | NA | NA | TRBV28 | TGTGCCAGCAGTTCTTCACTAGCTTTTAAGGAGCAGTTCTTC | CASSSSLAFKEQFF
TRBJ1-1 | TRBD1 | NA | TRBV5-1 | TGCGCCAGCAGCTTGGTACAGGGGGCGCGGGTCCCCTCTGAAGCTTTCTTT | CASSLVQGARVPSEAFF
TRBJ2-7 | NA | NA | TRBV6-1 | TGTGCCAGCAGTGAAAGGGTGGACACTTACGAGCAGTACTTC | CASSERVDTYEQYF
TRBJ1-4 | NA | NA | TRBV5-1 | TGCGCCAGCAGCGAGGGGGGGCGATCTAATGAAAAACTGTTTTTT | CASSEGGRSNEKLFF
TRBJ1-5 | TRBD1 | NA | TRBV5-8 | TGTGCCAGCAGCTCCGGACAGGGTAGCAATCAGCCCCAGCATTTT | CASSSGQGSNQPQHF